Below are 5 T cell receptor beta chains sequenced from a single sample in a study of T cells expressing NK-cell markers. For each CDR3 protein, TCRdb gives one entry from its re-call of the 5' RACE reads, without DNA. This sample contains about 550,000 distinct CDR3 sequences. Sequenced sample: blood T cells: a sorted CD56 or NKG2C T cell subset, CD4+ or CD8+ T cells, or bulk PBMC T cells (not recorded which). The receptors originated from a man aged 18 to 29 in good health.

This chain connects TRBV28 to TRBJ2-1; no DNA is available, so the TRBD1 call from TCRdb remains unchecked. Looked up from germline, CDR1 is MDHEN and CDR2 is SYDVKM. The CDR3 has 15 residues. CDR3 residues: CASSPRGPIYNEQFF.

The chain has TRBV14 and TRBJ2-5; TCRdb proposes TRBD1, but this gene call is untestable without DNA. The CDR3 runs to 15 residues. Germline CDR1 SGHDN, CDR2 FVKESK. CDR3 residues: CASSKTGTGRETQYF.

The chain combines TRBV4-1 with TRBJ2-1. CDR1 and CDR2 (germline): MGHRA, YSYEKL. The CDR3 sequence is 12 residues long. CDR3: CASSPGPSEQFF.

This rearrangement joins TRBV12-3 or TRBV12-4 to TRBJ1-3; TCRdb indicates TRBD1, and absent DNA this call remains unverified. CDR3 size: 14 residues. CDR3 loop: CATRPEHSGNTIYF.

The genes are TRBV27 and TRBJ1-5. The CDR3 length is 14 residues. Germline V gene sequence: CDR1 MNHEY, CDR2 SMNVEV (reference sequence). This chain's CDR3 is CASSPTGVNQPQHF.